Here is one T cell receptor (beta chain) with its context. The protocol was immunoSEQ multiplex PCR, while the TCRdb copy is restricted to in-frame clones and leaves out a portion. The profile shows 3,000 to 4,000 clones, under 20% of them singletons. Treatment meaning: randomized to nivolumab then ipilimumab (arm A) or the reverse (arm B). No patient had prior DNA-damaging chemotherapy. This sample was included in a study of sequential checkpoint blockade in melanoma. On the study more broadly: Patients were randomized 1:1 to nivolumab-then-ipilimumab or ipilimumab-then-nivolumab first-line.

V lost 0 bases and J 0 bases, leaving 12 bases between the germline ends. CDR1 GTSNPN and CDR2 SVGIG come from the germline V gene (reference sequence). This CDR3 has 17 residues. This sequence originates from a human donor with melanoma. The specimen was tumor tissue (inferred from file names), collected from a patient given nivolumab and ipilimumab in sequence. The genes are TRBV30 and TRBJ2-6; the D gene is possibly TRBD1 (5 bases). CDR3 sequence: CAWSVTGHSSGANVLTF. The CDR3 DNA is TGTGCCTGGAGTGTTACAGGCCATAGCTCTGGGGCCAACGTCCTGACTTTC.